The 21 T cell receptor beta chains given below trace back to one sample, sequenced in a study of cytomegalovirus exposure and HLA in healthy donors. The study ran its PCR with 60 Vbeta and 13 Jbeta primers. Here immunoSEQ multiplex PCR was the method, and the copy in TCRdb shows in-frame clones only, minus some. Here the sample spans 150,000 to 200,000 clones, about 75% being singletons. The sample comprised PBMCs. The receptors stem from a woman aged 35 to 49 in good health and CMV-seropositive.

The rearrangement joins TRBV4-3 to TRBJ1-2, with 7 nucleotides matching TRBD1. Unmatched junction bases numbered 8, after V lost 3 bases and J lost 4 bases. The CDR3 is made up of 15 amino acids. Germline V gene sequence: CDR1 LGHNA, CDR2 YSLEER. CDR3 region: CASSQGQTLGYGYTF. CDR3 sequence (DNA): TGCGCCAGCAGCCAGGGACAGACCCTTGGCTATGGCTACACCTTC.

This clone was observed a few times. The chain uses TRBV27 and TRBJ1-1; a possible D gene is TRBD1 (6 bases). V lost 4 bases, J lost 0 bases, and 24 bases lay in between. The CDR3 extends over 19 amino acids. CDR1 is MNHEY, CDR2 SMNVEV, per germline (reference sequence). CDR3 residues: CASSSLHLQGFTMNTEAFF. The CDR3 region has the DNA TGTGCCAGCAGTTCCCTCCATTTACAGGGTTTTACCATGAACACTGAAGCTTTCTTT.

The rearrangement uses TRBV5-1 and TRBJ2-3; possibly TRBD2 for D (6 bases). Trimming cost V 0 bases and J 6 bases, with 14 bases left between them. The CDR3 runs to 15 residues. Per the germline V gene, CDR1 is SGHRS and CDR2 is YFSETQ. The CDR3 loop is CASSLEDGTVDTQYF. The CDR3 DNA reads TGCGCCAGCAGCTTGGAAGACGGGACTGTGGATACGCAGTATTTT.

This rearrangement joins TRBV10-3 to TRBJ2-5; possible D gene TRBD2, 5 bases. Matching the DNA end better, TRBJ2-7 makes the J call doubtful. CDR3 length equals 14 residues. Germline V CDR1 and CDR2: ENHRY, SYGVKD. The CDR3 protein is CAISRSGEAYEQYF. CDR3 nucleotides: TGTGCCATCAGTCGTTCCGGGGAAGCCTACGAGCAGTACTTC.

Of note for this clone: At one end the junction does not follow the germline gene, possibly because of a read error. In nucleotides, the CDR3 is TGTTCCAGCAGCGGCCGGACAGGGAGGGCTGAAGCTTTCTTT. Amino acids: CSSSGRTGRAEAFF. This chain connects TRBV7-9 to TRBJ1-1; 8 bases line up with TRBD1. The CDR3 contains 14 residues. Germline CDR1 and CDR2: SEHNR and FQNEAQ (reference sequence). Full variable domain (missing parts from reference TRBV7-9 and TRBJ1-1): DTGVSQNPRHKITKRGQNVTFRCDPISEHNRLYWYRQTLGQGPEFLTYFQNEAQLEKSRLLSDRFSAERPKGSFSTLEIQRTEQGDSAMYLCSSSGRTGRAEAFFGQGTRLTVV.

This chain's CDR3 is CASSDQTGLTGELFF. The CDR3 nucleotides read TGCGCCAGCAGCGACCAGACAGGGCTCACCGGGGAGCTGTTTTTT. The chain links TRBV4-3 to TRBJ2-2, with 7 bases identical to TRBD1. The CDR3 is 15 amino acids. CDR1 and CDR2 from the germline V gene are LGHNA and YSLEER. Trimming cost V 5 bases and J 4 bases; bases outside gene matches: 7.

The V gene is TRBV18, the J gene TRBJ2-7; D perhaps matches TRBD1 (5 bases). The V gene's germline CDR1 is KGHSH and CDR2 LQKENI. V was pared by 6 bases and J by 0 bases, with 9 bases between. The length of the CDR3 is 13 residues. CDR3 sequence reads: CASSQGNSYEQYF. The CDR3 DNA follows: TGTGCCAGCTCCCAGGGTAACTCCTACGAGCAGTACTTC.

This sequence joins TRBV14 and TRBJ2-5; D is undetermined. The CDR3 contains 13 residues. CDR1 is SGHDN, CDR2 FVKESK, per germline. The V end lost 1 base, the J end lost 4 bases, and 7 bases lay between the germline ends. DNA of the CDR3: TGTGCCAGCAGCCAAGGTCTAAGAGAGACCCAGTACTTC. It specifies CASSQGLRETQYF.

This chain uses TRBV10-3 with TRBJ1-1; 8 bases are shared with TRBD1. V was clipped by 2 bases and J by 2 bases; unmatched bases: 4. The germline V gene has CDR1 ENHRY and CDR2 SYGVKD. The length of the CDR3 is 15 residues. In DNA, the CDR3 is TGTGCCATCAGTGAGGAGACAGGGGCAAACACTGAAGCTTTCTTT. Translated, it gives CAISEETGANTEAFF.

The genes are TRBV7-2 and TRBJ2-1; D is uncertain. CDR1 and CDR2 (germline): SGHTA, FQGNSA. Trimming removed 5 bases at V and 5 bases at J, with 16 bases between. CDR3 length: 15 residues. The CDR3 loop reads CASSPRGFDHNEQFF. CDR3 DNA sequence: TGTGCCAGCAGCCCAAGAGGATTCGATCACAATGAGCAGTTCTTC.

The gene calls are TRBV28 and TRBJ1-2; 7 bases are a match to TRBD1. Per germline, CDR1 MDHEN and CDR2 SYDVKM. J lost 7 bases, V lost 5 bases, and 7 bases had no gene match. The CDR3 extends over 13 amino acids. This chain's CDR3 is CASSMKPGGGYTF. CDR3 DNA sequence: TGTGCCAGCAGTATGAAACCAGGGGGTGGCTACACCTTC.

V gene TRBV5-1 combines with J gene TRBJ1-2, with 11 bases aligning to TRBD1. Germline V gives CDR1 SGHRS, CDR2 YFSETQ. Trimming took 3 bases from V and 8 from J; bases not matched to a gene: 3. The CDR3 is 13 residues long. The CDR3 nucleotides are TGCGCCAGCAGCTGGACAGGGGGCGAAGGCTACACCTTC. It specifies CASSWTGGEGYTF.

The CDR3 DNA reads as TGTGCCTGGAGCCCTACTAGCGGCGGTGAGCAGTTCTTC. Amino acids: CAWSPTSGGEQFF. The chain couples TRBV30 to TRBJ2-1, with 8 bases lining up with TRBD2. This CDR3 has 13 residues. Germline V CDR1 and CDR2: GTSNPN, SVGIG (reference sequence). The ends lost 3 bases at V and 9 bases at J; junction bases unmatched: 7.

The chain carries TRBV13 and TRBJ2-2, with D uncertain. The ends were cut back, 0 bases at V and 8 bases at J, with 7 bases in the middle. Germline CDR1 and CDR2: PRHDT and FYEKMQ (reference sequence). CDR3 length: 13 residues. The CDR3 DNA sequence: TGTGCCAGCAGCTTAGGCCTCGGGGGGGAGCTGTTTTTT. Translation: CASSLGLGGELFF. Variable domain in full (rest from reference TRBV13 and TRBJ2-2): AAGVIQSPRHLIKEKRETATLKCYPIPRHDTVYWYQQGPGQDPQFLISFYEKMQSDKGSIPDRFSAQQFSDYHSELNMSSLELGDSALYFCASSLGLGGELFFGEGSRLTVL.

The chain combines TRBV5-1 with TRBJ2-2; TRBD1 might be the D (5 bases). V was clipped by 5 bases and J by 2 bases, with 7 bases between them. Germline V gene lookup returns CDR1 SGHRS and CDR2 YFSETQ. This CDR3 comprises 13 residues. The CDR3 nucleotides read TGCGCCAGCAGGACAGATAACACCGGGGAGCTGTTTTTT. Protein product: CASRTDNTGELFF.

CDR3 in DNA: TGCGCCAGCAGCTCCGGGACTAGTGGGTATGAGCAGTTCTTC. As protein: CASSSGTSGYEQFF. This sequence joins TRBV5-1 and TRBJ2-1, with TRBD2 identical over 8 bases. CDR3 length: 14 amino acids. V lost 3 bases to trimming and J lost 8 bases; unmatched junction nucleotides: 7. Germline V gene lookup returns CDR1 SGHRS and CDR2 YFSETQ. Looking up the rest from reference TRBV5-1 and TRBJ2-1 gives the full variable domain: KAGVTQTPRYLIKTRGQQVTLSCSPISGHRSVSWYQQTPGQGLQFLFEYFSETQRNKGNFPGRFSGRQFSNSRSEMNVSTLELGDSALYLCASSSGTSGYEQFFGPGTRLTVL.

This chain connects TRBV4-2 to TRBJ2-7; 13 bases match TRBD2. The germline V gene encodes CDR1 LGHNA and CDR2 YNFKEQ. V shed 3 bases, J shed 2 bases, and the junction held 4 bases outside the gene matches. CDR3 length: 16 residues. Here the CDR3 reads CASSHDGTSGAYEQYF. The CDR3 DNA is TGTGCCAGCAGCCACGATGGGACTAGCGGGGCCTACGAGCAGTACTTC.

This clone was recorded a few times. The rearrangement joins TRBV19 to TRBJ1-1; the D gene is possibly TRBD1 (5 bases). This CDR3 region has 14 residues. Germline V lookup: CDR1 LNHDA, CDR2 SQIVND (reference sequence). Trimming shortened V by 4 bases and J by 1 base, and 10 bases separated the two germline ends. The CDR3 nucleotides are TGTGCCAGTAGTAGCCCAGGGTGGAACACTGAAGCTTTCTTT. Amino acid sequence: CASSSPGWNTEAFF.

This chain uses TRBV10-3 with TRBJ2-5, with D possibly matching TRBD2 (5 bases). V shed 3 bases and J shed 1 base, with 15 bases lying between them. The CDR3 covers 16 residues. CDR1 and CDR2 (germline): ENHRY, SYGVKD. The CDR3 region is CAISEEGVGTQETQYF. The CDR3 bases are TGTGCCATCAGTGAAGAGGGCGTCGGCACCCAAGAGACCCAGTACTTC.

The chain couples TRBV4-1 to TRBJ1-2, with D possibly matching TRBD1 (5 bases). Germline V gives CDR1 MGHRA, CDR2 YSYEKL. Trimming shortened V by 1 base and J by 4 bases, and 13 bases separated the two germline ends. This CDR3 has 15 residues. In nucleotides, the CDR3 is TGCGCCAGCAGCCAAGCGAACCGGGGGTTCTATGGCTACACCTTC. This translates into CASSQANRGFYGYTF.

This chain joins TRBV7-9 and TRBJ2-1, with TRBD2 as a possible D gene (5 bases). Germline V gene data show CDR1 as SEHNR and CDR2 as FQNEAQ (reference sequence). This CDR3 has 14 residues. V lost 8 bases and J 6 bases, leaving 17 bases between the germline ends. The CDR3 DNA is TGTGCCAGCGCCCGGGCCGCGGGTCTCAATGAGCAGTTCTTC. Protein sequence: CASARAAGLNEQFF.